The source of this T cell receptor beta chain is a study of T cells after posttransplantation cyclophosphamide. Germline V gene data show CDR1 as SQVTM and CDR2 as ANQGSEA. Trimming took 3 bases from V and 0 from J, leaving 9 bases between them. The CDR3 spans 14 residues. This related bone marrow graft donor gave peripheral blood on the day of marrow donation. Method: immunoSEQ multiplex PCR; TCRdb's copy keeps in-frame clones and lacks some. The record shows 24,000 or so clones for this sample, with no singletons present. This clone occurred many times. The chain is built from TRBV29-1 and TRBJ2-1; D is uncertain. Material: PBMCs. The sequence came from a woman between 50 and 59 years old in good health, CMV-negative, and a related stem cell transplant donor. In DNA form, the CDR3 reads TGCAGCGTTGATTACACCCTCTCCTACAATGAGCAGTTCTTC. The encoded protein is CSVDYTLSYNEQFF.